A single TCR beta chain is shown here with its context. The target antigen is unknown. The source of the sample is a study of cytomegalovirus exposure and HLA in healthy donors. Study-wide points: Later analysis identified several of the most significant clusters that appeared linked to common viral pathogens.

60 Vbeta and 13 Jbeta primers were used in PCR. Profiling relied on immunoSEQ multiplex PCR, and the TCRdb table lists in-frame clones only, not all of them. The repertoire includes 35,000 or so clones, roughly 79% of them detected once, and about 9.3% sits in the top ten. The study sampled nominally healthy donors, though unrecorded immune exposures were likely. Looked up from germline, CDR1 is LNHNV and CDR2 is YYDKDF (reference sequence). This CDR3 has 18 residues. V lost 5 bases to trimming and J lost 1 base; unmatched junction nucleotides: 7. This receptor was taken from a woman aged 40 to 50 in good health and CMV-seronegative. The sequenced sample consisted of PBMCs. The V and J genes are TRBV15 and TRBJ2-3, with 15 bases that match TRBD2. The CDR3 DNA reads as TGTGCCACCAGCGCCGGACTAGCGGGGGGGCGGGGCACAGATACGCAGTATTTT. Residues: CATSAGLAGGRGTDTQYF.